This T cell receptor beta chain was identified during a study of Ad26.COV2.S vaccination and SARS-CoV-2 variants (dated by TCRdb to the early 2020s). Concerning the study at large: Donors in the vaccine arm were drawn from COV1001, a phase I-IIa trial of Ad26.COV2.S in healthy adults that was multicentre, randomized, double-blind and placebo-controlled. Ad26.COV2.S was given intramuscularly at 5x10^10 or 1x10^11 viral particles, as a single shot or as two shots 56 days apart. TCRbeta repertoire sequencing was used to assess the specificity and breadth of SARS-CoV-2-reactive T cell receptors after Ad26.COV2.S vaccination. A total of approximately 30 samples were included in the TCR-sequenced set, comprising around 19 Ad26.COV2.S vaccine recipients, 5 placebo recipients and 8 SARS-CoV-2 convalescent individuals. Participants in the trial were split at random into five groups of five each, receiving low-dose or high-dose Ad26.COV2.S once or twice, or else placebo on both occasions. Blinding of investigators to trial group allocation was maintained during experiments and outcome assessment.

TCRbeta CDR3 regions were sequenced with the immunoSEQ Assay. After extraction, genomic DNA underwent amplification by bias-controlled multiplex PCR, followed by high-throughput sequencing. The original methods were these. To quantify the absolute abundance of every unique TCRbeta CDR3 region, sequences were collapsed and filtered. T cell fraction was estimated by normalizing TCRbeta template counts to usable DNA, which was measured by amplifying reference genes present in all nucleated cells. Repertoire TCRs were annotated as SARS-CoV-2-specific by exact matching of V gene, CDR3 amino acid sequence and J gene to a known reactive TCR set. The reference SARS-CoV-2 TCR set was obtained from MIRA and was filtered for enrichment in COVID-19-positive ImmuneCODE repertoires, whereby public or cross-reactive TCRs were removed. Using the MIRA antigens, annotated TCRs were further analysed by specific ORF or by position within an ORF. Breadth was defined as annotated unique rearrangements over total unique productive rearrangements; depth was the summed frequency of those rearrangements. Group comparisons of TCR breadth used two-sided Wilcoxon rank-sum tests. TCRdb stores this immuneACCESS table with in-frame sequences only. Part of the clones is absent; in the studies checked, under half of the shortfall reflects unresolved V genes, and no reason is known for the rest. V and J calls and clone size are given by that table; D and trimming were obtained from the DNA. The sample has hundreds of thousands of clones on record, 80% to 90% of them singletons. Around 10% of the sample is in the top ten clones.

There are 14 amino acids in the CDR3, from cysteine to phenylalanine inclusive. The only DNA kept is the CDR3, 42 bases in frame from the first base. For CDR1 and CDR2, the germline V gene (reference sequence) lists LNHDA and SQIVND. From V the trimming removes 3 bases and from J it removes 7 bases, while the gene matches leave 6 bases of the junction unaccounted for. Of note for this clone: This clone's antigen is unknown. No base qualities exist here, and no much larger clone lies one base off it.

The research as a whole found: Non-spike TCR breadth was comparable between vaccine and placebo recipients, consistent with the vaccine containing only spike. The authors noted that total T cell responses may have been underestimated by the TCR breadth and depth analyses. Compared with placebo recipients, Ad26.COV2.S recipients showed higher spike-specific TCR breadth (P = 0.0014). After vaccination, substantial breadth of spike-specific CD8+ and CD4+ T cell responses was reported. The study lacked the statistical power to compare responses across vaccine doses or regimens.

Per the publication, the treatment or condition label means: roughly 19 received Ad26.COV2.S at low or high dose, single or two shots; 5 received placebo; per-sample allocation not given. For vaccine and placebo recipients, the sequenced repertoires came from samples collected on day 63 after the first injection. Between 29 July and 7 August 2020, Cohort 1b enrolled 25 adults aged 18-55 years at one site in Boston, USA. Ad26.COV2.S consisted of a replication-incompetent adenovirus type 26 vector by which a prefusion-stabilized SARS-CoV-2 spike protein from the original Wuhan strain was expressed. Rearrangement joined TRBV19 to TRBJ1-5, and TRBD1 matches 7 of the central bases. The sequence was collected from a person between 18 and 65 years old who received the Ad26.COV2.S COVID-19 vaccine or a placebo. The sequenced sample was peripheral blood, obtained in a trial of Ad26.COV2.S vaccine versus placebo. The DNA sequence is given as TGTGCCAGTAGTATGTCCGACAGGGTGCAGCCCCAGCATTTT. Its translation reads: CASSMSDRVQPQHF.